This TCR beta chain was sequenced for a study of blood T cell repertoires in COVID-19. The data were produced by immunoSEQ multiplex PCR, yet TCRdb's version contains in-frame clones alone and is incomplete. The sample has a few hundred thousand clones, around nine tenths seen once. V dropped 4 bases and J dropped 4 bases, with 11 bases sitting between them. CDR1 is LGHDT, CDR2 YNNKEL, per germline (reference sequence). This CDR3 contains 14 residues. Participants came from about two dozen US areas, aged roughly 18 to 89 years. The sequenced material came from PBMCs or T cells enriched from blood (not recorded which). The receptor was isolated from a woman between 18 and 29 years old who had recovered from COVID-19. The rearrangement uses TRBV3-1 (or the pseudogene TRBV3-2) and TRBJ1-3; D is unresolved. CDR3 loop: CASSRRGGGNTIYF. Here the CDR3 DNA reads TGTGCCAGCAGCCGGCGAGGAGGAGGAAACACCATATATTTT.